These T cell receptor beta chains were read from a single sample in a study of identical twins. TCRdb processed the 5' RACE reads anew with MiXCR; each CDR3 protein has one entry. The table shows under 250,000 distinct CDR3 sequences, with roughly 12% occurring only once. These data are also associated with another study on yellow fever vaccine responses in identical twins.

The sample consisted of memory (CD45RO+) T cells sorted from blood. The source of these receptors is a woman aged 18-29 years in good health. CDR3s include the opening cysteine and the closing phenylalanine or tryptophan. Fields, in order: D gene, clone size, J gene, V gene, CDR3 DNA, CDR3 protein. A D gene is named only where the DNA matches it firmly. Only some rows state a clone size, as once, few, many or a class for expanded clones.

TRBD2 few TRBJ2-2 TRBV2 TGTGCCAGCAGTACCTCAATCTTTGAAGGGCTAGCGGGTACCGGGGAGCTGTTTTTT CASSTSIFEGLAGTGELFF
TRBD1 few TRBJ2-1 TRBV7-3 TGTGCCAGCAGCTTACAACCGGGACAGGGCCCCTACAATGAGCAGTTCTTC CASSLQPGQGPYNEQFF
NA NA TRBJ2-1 TRBV6-2/TRBV6-3 TGTGCCAGCAGTTATTGGCGGGACAATGAGCAGTTCTTC CASSYWRDNEQFF
NA NA TRBJ2-2 TRBV10-1 TGCGCCAGCAGTGATTTGGCCGGGGAGCTGTTTTTT CASSDLAGELFF
TRBD1 many TRBJ1-2 TRBV29-1 TGCAGCGTTGAGGGGGTCAGGGGGCACGGCTACACCTTC CSVEGVRGHGYTF
NA many TRBJ2-3 TRBV4-3 TGCGCCAGCAGCCACCAGGTCTCGCGAACAGATACGCAGTATTTT CASSHQVSRTDTQYF
NA many TRBJ2-7 TRBV5-1 TGCGCCAGCAAGGAGGGCCCATCCTACGAGCAGTACTTC CASKEGPSYEQYF
TRBD2 few TRBJ2-5 TRBV18 TGTGCCAGCTCACCAAAGACTAGCGGAGCAGCTGAAGAGACCCAGTACTTC CASSPKTSGAAEETQYF
TRBD2 NA TRBJ2-3 TRBV7-7 TGTGCTAGCAGCTCCGGACTAGCAACCGGTGATACGCAGTATTTT CASSSGLATGDTQYF
NA many TRBJ1-6 TRBV6-5 TGTGCCAGCAGTTCCGGGACGGAGAATTCACCCCTCCACTTT CASSSGTENSPLHF
TRBD2 few TRBJ2-1 TRBV4-3 TGCGCCAGCAGCCAGGGACTAGCGGGAGGAATGTACAATGAGCAGTTCTTC CASSQGLAGGMYNEQFF
NA few TRBJ2-3 TRBV11-2 TGTGCCAGCAGCCCCCAGAGCTCGGGGGTGGTTAGAACAGATACGCAGTATTTT CASSPQSSGVVRTDTQYF
TRBD2 many TRBJ2-5 TRBV6-6 TGTGCCAGCAGCCTTCGGGAGGTAGAGACCCAGTACTTC CASSLREVETQYF
TRBD2 few TRBJ2-1 TRBV4-3 TGCGCCAGCAGCCTCGCCCTAAGCGGGACGTACAATGAGCAGTTCTTC CASSLALSGTYNEQFF
NA few TRBJ2-2 TRBV27 TGTGCCAGCACCAGGGCCAACCTTAACACCGGGGAGCTGTTTTTT CASTRANLNTGELFF
TRBD2 few TRBJ2-1 TRBV7-2 TGTGCCAGCAGTGGAATAGCGGGCTTCAGCAATGAGCAGTTCTTC CASSGIAGFSNEQFF
NA few TRBJ2-1 TRBV4-3 TGCGCCAGCAGCCAAGCCGGGACTGCGTCCTACAATGAGCAGTTCTTC CASSQAGTASYNEQFF
NA NA TRBJ2-5 TRBV7-9 TGTGCCAGCAGCCCGCAGAAGGAGACCCAGTACTTC CASSPQKETQYF
NA many TRBJ2-1 TRBV3-1 TGTGCCAGCAGGGGGACCACGGGGGTGAATGAGCAGTTCTTC CASRGTTGVNEQFF
NA NA TRBJ1-6 TRBV7-2 TGTGCCAGCAGCTTAGGGGCTCGGGGGGGCAATTCACCCCTCCACTTT CASSLGARGGNSPLHF
TRBD2 NA TRBJ2-4 TRBV19 TGTGCCAGTAGAACGACGAGCACTAGCGGGAAGGACATTCAGTACTTC CASRTTSTSGKDIQYF
NA NA TRBJ1-1 TRBV3-1 TGTGCCAGCAGCCAAGAAGGGAATGCTTTCTTT CASSQEGNAFF
TRBD1 few TRBJ2-7 TRBV24-1 TGTGCCACCAGTGAGTCCGGGACAGGTTCCTACGAGCAGTACTTC CATSESGTGSYEQYF
NA NA TRBJ2-2 TRBV5-6 TGTGCCAGGAGCCCCGGCCAGGCAGCTACGAACACCGGGGAGCTGTTTTTT CARSPGQAATNTGELFF
TRBD1 NA TRBJ2-6 TRBV11-2 TGTGCCAGCAGCCTAGTGGGACAGGGTAGTACTGGGGCCAACGTCCTGACTTTC CASSLVGQGSTGANVLTF
TRBD2 NA TRBJ2-5 TRBV4-1 TGCGCCAGCAGCGGGGACGGGAGGCAAGAGACCCAGTACTTC CASSGDGRQETQYF
TRBD1 many TRBJ2-3 TRBV29-1 TGCAGCGTGAAGGGGGCCAAAGATACGCAGTATTTT CSVKGAKDTQYF
TRBD2 NA TRBJ2-5 TRBV3-1 TGTGCCAGCAGCCAAGGGGACTATCGGAGCTTACAAGAGACCCAGTACTTC CASSQGDYRSLQETQYF
TRBD1 NA TRBJ1-5 TRBV25-1 TGTGCCAGCAGTGGACAGGGGGATTATCAGCCCCAGCATTTT CASSGQGDYQPQHF
NA many TRBJ1-2 TRBV12-3/TRBV12-4 TGTGCCAGCACCCTGGGGTCGCTTAACTATGGCTACACCTTC CASTLGSLNYGYTF
NA many TRBJ1-1 TRBV15 TGTGCCACCAGCAGAGATCTGATGGGGACTGAAGCTTTCTTT CATSRDLMGTEAFF
NA few TRBJ2-1 TRBV20-1 TGCAGTGCCACCCCCGGGGAGACCAAATACAATGAGCAGTTCTTC CSATPGETKYNEQFF
NA NA TRBJ2-1 TRBV30 TGTGCCTGGAGTGTTTCGGACGAAAATGAGCAGTTCTTC CAWSVSDENEQFF
TRBD1 NA TRBJ2-7 TRBV10-3 TGTGCCATCAGTTCTACAGGGGGCGGGCAGTACTTC CAISSTGGGQYF
NA few TRBJ1-5 TRBV20-1 TGCAGTGCCGGGTGGGGAGAGCAGCCCCAGCATTTT CSAGWGEQPQHF
NA few TRBJ2-2 TRBV10-2 TGCGCCAGCAGTGACCCCTCGACATCACCCGGGGAGCTGTTTTTT CASSDPSTSPGELFF
NA NA TRBJ2-5 TRBV6-1 TGTGCCAGCATTGGAGGGGCCGCGGGGCAAGAGACCCAGTACTTC CASIGGAAGQETQYF
TRBD2 many TRBJ2-7 TRBV6-1 TGTGCCAGCAGTGAACGGACTAGCGGATCCTACGAGCAGTACTTC CASSERTSGSYEQYF
TRBD1 few TRBJ2-7 TRBV20-1 TGCAGTGCAACGGACAGGGCCCCTTACGAGCAGTACTTC CSATDRAPYEQYF
NA NA TRBJ2-7 TRBV5-1 TGCGCCAGCAGCCCAGGGACTGAAACAGGTTCGTTC CASSPGTETGSF
TRBD1 NA TRBJ1-5 TRBV6-2/TRBV6-3 TGTGCCAGCACCAAGGCCATGACAGGGGGCAATCAGCCCCAGCATTTT CASTKAMTGGNQPQHF
TRBD2 NA TRBJ2-7 TRBV9 TGTGCCAGCAGCGTAGAAGCGGGGGGGTACGAGCAGTACTTC CASSVEAGGYEQYF
NA few TRBJ1-5 TRBV2 TGTGCCAGCAGTGACCTTTCGGTCAGCGGGGGGCCGGCGGTTGGCAATCAGCCCCAGCATTTT CASSDLSVSGGPAVGNQPQHF
NA few TRBJ2-3 TRBV7-9 TGTGCCAGCAGCTTAGCGGTTGGAACAGCTAGCACAGATACGCAGTATTTT CASSLAVGTASTDTQYF
NA few TRBJ2-1 TRBV5-6 TGTGCCAGCAGCTCCCCAGTAGTTTCCTACAATGAGCAGTTCTTC CASSSPVVSYNEQFF
TRBD1 few TRBJ1-6 TRBV5-1 TGCGCCAGCAGCTCGACAGGGGGTCGTACGATGGATAATTCACCCCTCCACTTT CASSSTGGRTMDNSPLHF
NA NA TRBJ2-7 TRBV6-2/TRBV6-3 TGTGCCAGCATCAACGGACTCTTGTGGTGGTACTTC CASINGLLWWYF
NA NA TRBJ1-1 TRBV7-9 TGTGCCAGCAGCTCGGGCCGGGCCTGGGACACTGAAGCTTTCTTT CASSSGRAWDTEAFF
NA many TRBJ1-1 TRBV5-6 TGTGCCAGCAGCTTGCCGGGGTTGAACACTGAAGCTTTCTTT CASSLPGLNTEAFF
NA many TRBJ1-6 TRBV28 TGTGCCAGCAGTTTATCCCAGGACAGCTTTAATTCACCCCTCCACTTT CASSLSQDSFNSPLHF
TRBD1 many TRBJ1-1 TRBV29-1 TGCAGCGTTGCCCGCGGCAGGGGGCACACTGAAGCTTTCTTT CSVARGRGHTEAFF
NA few TRBJ2-3 TRBV29-1 TGCAGCGTTGGCGGAGCCACAGATACGCAGTATTTT CSVGGATDTQYF
NA few TRBJ2-3 TRBV5-1 TGCGCCAGCGAGGGGCGGCCCGGGGATACGCAGTATTTT CASEGRPGDTQYF
NA few TRBJ2-4 TRBV28 TGTGCCAGTCAACAGCAAAACATTCAGTACTTC CASQQQNIQYF